This entry concerns a single T cell receptor beta chain. Seattle-derived patients entered the study during active infection and were followed longitudinally. In the original workflow: Estimates of nucleated cell counts were drawn from the amplification of reference gene primers. Assay: immunoSEQ multiplex PCR; the TCRdb copy retains only in-frame clones and omits some. Clone size and the V and J calls come from that table; the DNA yielded D and trimming. The table shows 200,000 or so clones, with over 75% occurring only once. This sample was taken from a study of blood T cell repertoires in COVID-19. Study summary: The origin of the acute and convalescent COVID-19 samples was the United States, Italy and Spain. Nucleic acid was either cDNA or gDNA, and it came from T cells, B-cell-depleted T cells, or PBMCs.

Germline assignment: CDR1 SGHTA and CDR2 FQGNSA. The CDR3 is 13 amino acids. Trimming shortened V by 4 bases and J by 9 bases, and 13 bases separated the two germline ends. The rearrangement uses TRBV7-2 and TRBJ1-5, with D perhaps matching TRBD1 (5 bases). The TCR originated in a person between 65 and 80 years old with COVID-19, enrolled during active disease. The specimen was peripheral blood. The CDR3 region has the DNA TGTGCCAGCAGCTGGGACTCCCTCGGGCCCCAGCATTTT. Its protein is CASSWDSLGPQHF.